This record covers a single T cell receptor (beta chain). This clone's antigen is unknown. It has no much larger one-base neighbor in the sample; base qualities were not kept. V lost 8 bases and J lost 8 bases; the stretch between them is 15 bases long. Including cysteine and phenylalanine, the CDR3 has 12 amino acids. Of the read, only the CDR3 DNA is kept; its 36 bases are in frame from base 1. From the germline V gene (reference sequence), CDR1 is MNHEY and CDR2 is SMNVEV. The sample belongs to a study of OX40 agonist ivuxolimab in advanced cancers. Looking at the study overall: The costimulatory receptor OX40 (CD134) was targeted by ivuxolimab, a fully human IgG2 agonistic monoclonal antibody. Prior anti-PD-1, anti-PD-L1 or anti-CTLA-4 therapy was permitted, and checkpoint inhibitors had been received by roughly two fifths of dose-escalation patients. The purpose of peripheral TCRbeta sequencing was to test whether ivuxolimab changed TCR sequence diversity and led to clonal T-cell expansion. Intravenous ivuxolimab was administered to patients every 2 weeks at six dose levels: 0.01, 0.1, 0.3, 1.5, 3 and 10 mg/kg. Of the approximately 53 patients in dose escalation, some 20 had hepatocellular carcinoma, around 15 had melanoma, 9 had renal cell carcinoma and 9 had head and neck cancer. Partial responses were achieved by three dose-escalation patients, of whom one had hepatocellular carcinoma and two had cutaneous melanoma. A male proportion of roughly 85% and a mean age of approximately 55 years, ranging from 23 to 79, were recorded for the dose-escalation cohort. The paper describes the monotherapy dose-escalation part (N = 52 patients) of the phase I trial of ivuxolimab. The research as a whole found: On average, CD8+ T cells showed more expanded clones than CD4+ T cells after ivuxolimab. At doses of 0.1 to 3.0 mg/kg, clonal expansion of both CD4+ and CD8+ blood T cells was observed from baseline to week 6. The antigen specificity of the clonally expanded peripheral T cells was not determined. Low levels of normalized T-cell clonal expansion were also seen in some patients who did not respond. In the 0.1-3.0 mg/kg groups, partial responders had among the lowest normalized peripheral clonal expansion, particularly in CD8+ T cells.

The trial excluded patients who had a history of autoimmune disease or were on systemic immunosuppression. In every dose cohort, peripheral blood was drawn for TCR sequencing at baseline, cycle 4 day 1, and cycle 7 day 1. Samples came from an open-label, multicenter, first-in-human phase I dose-escalation trial of ivuxolimab. Adults with locally advanced or metastatic head and neck squamous cell, hepatocellular, melanoma or renal cell carcinoma were enrolled in the trial. Before TCR sequencing, CD4+ T cells and CD8+ T cells were sorted from peripheral blood as separate populations. Genomic DNA was isolated from the sorted cells so that the TCRbeta CDR3 region could be sequenced. The immunoSEQ Assay was used for sequencing of TCRbeta CDR3 regions. Imported from immuneACCESS, the table was reduced by TCRdb to in-frame sequences with V and J called. These copies leave out some clones; in studies compared against another copy, an unresolved V gene accounts for under half, and the cause of the remainder is not known. The sample table lists 90,000 to 100,000 clones, approximately 88% of them with a count of one. 0.45% to 0.55% of the sample rests with the top ten.

The clonotype originates from an adult with an advanced solid tumor such as melanoma, head and neck, liver or kidney cancer. The chain is made from TRBV27 and TRBJ1-2, and the D gene may be TRBD1, 6 bases matching. Here the sequenced sample was CD4+ or CD8+ T cells sorted from blood, taken in a trial of the OX40 agonist ivuxolimab. This receptor carries the CDR3 CASGFRGGGYTF. In nucleotide form, the sequence is TGTGCCAGCGGGTTCCGGGGGGGCGGCTACACCTTC.